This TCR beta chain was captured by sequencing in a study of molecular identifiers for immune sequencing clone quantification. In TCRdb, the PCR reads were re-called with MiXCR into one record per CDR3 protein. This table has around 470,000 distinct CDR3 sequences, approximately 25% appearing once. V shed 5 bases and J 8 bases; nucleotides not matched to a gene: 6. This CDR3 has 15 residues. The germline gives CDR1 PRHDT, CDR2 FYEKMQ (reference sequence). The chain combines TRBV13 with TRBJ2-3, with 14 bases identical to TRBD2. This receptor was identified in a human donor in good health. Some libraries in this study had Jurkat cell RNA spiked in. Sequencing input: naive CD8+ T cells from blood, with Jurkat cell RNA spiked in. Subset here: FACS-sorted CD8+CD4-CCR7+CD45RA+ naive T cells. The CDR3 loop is CASSTRLAGGGTQYF. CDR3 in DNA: TGTGCCAGCAGCACAAGACTAGCGGGGGGGGGTACGCAGTATTTT. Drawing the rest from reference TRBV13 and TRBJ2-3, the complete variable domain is AAGVIQSPRHLIKEKRETATLKCYPIPRHDTVYWYQQGPGQDPQFLISFYEKMQSDKGSIPDRFSAQQFSDYHSELNMSSLELGDSALYFCASSTRLAGGGTQYFGPGTRLTVL.